The present T cell receptor (beta chain) was sequenced within a study of T cell repertoires in cytomegalovirus infection. Study results and caveats: CMV carriers with the relevant HLA were identified by cumulative public TCR beta family frequency. Dominating the ex vivo response were TCR beta clonotypes that were CMV-specific and HLA-C-restricted.

Via MiXCR, TCRdb re-called the reads, giving one row per CDR3 protein. Altogether roughly 730,000 distinct CDR3 sequences are present, roughly a third being singletons, with the ten largest covering 15% to 20%. As for this clonotype: Antigen unknown.

This TCR derives from a human donor in good health (CMV status not recorded). Some clones in this sample may be carry-over from other donors' samples. This material consisted of cultured PBMCs, taken from culture after CMV antigen stimulation.

The CDR3 is CASSAPSVDTQYF. DNA for the CDR3: TGTGCCAGCAGCGCCCCTAGCGTAGATACGCAGTATTTT. The J gene is TRBJ2-3, the V gene TRBV7-2, with D possibly matching TRBD2 (6 bases). The length of the CDR3 is 13 residues. The germline V gene has CDR1 SGHTA and CDR2 FQGNSA. Between the trimmed V and J ends, which lost 5 bases and 5 bases, there was a span of 11 bases.